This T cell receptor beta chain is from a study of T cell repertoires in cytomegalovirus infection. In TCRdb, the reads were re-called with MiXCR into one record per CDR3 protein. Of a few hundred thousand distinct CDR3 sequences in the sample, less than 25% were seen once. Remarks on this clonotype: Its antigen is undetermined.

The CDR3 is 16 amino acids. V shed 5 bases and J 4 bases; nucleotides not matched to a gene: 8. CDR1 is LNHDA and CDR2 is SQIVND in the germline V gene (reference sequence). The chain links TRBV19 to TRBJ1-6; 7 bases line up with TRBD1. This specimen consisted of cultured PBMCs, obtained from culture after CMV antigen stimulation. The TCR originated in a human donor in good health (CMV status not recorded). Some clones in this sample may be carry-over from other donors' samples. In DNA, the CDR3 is TGTGCCAGTAGTCTCCAGACAGGGCGGTATAATTCACCCCTCCACTTT. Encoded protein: CASSLQTGRYNSPLHF.